This entry is about one T cell receptor beta chain. Authors' processing steps: Reference gene primers were amplified, and this amplification served to estimate nucleated cell counts. Produced via immunoSEQ multiplex PCR; TCRdb's table is partial and in-frame only. V and J calls plus clone size are reproduced from that table; the DNA served to infer D and trimming. In the table there are over 100,000 clones, around 82% of which are singletons. V lost 5 bases and J 0 bases, leaving 8 bases between the germline ends. The V gene's germline CDR1 is SGDLS and CDR2 YYNGEE. The CDR3 sequence is 14 residues long. This sample is drawn from a study of blood T cell repertoires in COVID-19. In the study overall: Specimens from acute and convalescent COVID-19 originated in the United States, Italy and Spain. T cells, B-cell-depleted T cells, or PBMCs provided the cDNA or gDNA that served as material.

The sequenced material came from peripheral blood. This clonotype originated in a woman aged 45-65 years with acute or convalescent COVID-19. The V gene is TRBV9, the J gene TRBJ2-2; a possible D gene is TRBD2 (5 bases). The CDR3 reads CASSGRANTGELFF. DNA of the CDR3: TGTGCCAGCAGTGGGCGGGCGAACACCGGGGAGCTGTTTTTT.